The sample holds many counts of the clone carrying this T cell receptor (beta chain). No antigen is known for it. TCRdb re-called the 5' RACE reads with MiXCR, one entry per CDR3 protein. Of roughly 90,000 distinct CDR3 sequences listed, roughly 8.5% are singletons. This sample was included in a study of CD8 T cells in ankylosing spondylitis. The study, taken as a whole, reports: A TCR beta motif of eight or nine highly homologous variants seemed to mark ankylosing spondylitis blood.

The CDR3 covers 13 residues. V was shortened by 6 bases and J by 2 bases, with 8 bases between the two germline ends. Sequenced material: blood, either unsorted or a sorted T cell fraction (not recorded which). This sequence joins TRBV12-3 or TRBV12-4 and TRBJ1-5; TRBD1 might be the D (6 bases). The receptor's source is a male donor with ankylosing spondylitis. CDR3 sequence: CASRRQGNQPQHF. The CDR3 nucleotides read TGTGCCAGCAGAAGACAGGGCAATCAGCCCCAGCATTTT.